Sequencing of this T cell receptor (beta chain) was carried out in a study of cytotoxic CD8 clonotypes in ibrutinib-treated CLL. Generated by immunoSEQ multiplex PCR, the TCRdb table keeps only in-frame clones and is missing some. Altogether 20,000 to 30,000 clones are present, about two thirds being singletons, with the ten largest covering 28%. The sequencing used PBMCs, collected after 24 months of ibrutinib treatment. The source is a human donor with chronic lymphocytic leukemia.

The CDR3 region has the DNA TGTGCCAGCAGCTTTGATGGCTCTGGAAACACCATATATTTT. Its translation: CASSFDGSGNTIYF. The J gene is TRBJ1-3, the V gene TRBV5-4; D is ambiguous. Trimming shortened V by 2 bases and J by 0 bases, and 6 bases separated the two germline ends. The CDR3 has 14 residues. CDR1 SGHNT and CDR2 YYREEE come from the germline V gene (reference sequence).